The entry below gives a single T cell receptor (beta chain) sequence along with its context. Source study methods: Counts of nucleated cells, estimated from reference gene primer amplification, were obtained. The repertoire was sequenced with immunoSEQ multiplex PCR; TCRdb's copy has only in-frame clones and lacks some. The V and J calls and the clone size are those of that table, but D and trimming were determined from the DNA. The table has over 150,000 clones, roughly 80% seen once. The entry originates in a study of blood T cell repertoires in COVID-19. The overall study: The United States, Italy and Spain were the sources of the acute and convalescent COVID-19 samples. Sources were T cells, B-cell-depleted T cells, or PBMCs; the material itself was cDNA or gDNA.

During active infection, Seattle patients enrolled and were then monitored through disease. The germline gives CDR1 MGHDK, CDR2 SYGVNS. V was clipped by 4 bases and J by 8 bases; unmatched bases: 11. The CDR3 sequence is 15 residues long. This sequence joins TRBV25-1 and TRBJ1-2; TRBD1 matches 9 bases. The sample consisted of peripheral blood. This receptor was identified in an elderly woman with COVID-19, enrolled during active disease. The CDR3 spells CASSVVGTGLGGYTF. DNA of the CDR3: TGTGCCAGCAGTGTGGTGGGGACAGGGTTGGGAGGCTACACCTTC.